Following are 28 T cell receptor beta chains from one sample sequenced in a study of vaccination and CD4 T cells after COVID-19. Stated time point: late sampling 161 to 241 days after vaccination in three convalescent patients. As to treatment: roughly 10-day PBMC culture with coronavirus spike peptide pools or control peptides (ViraFEST assay). The antigens of these receptors remain unknown. The Oncomine TCR Beta short-read assay was what sequenced the DNA obtained from cultured CD4+ T cells. Each CDR3 protein gets one entry after TCRdb re-called the PCR reads with MiXCR. The sample has around 20,000 distinct CDR3 sequences; around 33% are singletons. This specimen consisted of CD4+ T cells from blood, cultured in vitro, obtained about 7 months after SARS-CoV-2 vaccination. The receptors were gathered from a human donor who had recovered from COVID-19.

V gene TRBV28 combines with J gene TRBJ2-1; D possibly corresponds to TRBD2 (6 bases). CDR3 length: 14 residues. Germline assignment: CDR1 MDHEN and CDR2 SYDVKM. Between the trimmed V and J ends, which lost 5 bases and 1 base, there was a span of 9 bases. The CDR3 sequence is CASSRRDSYNEQFF. The CDR3 region has the DNA TGTGCCAGCAGTAGGCGGGATTCCTACAATGAGCAGTTCTTC. The entire variable domain, with the rest obtained from reference TRBV28 and TRBJ2-1, is as follows: DVKVTQSSRYLVKRTGEKVFLECVQDMDHENMFWYRQDPGLGLRLIYFSYDVKMKEKGDIPEGYSVSREKKERFSLILESASTNQTSMYLCASSRRDSYNEQFFGPGTRLTVL.

This clonotype was recorded a few times. The chain combines TRBV20-1 with TRBJ2-5; D gene ambiguous. Trimming shortened V by 3 bases and J by 1 base, and 9 bases separated the two germline ends. The length of the CDR3 is 13 residues. The germline CDR1 and CDR2 sequences are DFQATT and SNEGSKA (reference sequence). The CDR3 protein is CSASPTSQETQYF. The CDR3 bases are TGCAGTGCTAGTCCTACATCCCAAGAGACCCAGTACTTC.

The V call is TRBV7-3, the J call TRBJ1-3; no definite D call. The CDR3 sequence is 13 residues long. CDR1 and CDR2 (germline): SGHTA, FQGTGA. V was pared by 6 bases and J by 0 bases, with 6 bases between. The CDR3, as DNA: TGTGCCAGCAGTATAGACTCTGGAAACACCATATATTTT. Translated: CASSIDSGNTIYF.

This clonotype was recorded once. The chain combines TRBV7-9 with TRBJ2-3; 16 bases map to TRBD2. Germline CDR1 SEHNR, CDR2 FQNEAQ (reference sequence). The CDR3 covers 17 residues. The trim removed 4 bases at V and 3 bases at J, leaving 4 bases unmatched. CDR3 in DNA: TGTGCCAGCAGCTCGGGACTAGCGGGAGGGGAGACAGATACGCAGTATTTT. This codes for CASSSGLAGGETDTQYF.

The rearrangement joins TRBV10-3 to TRBJ1-1; D gene unclear. Germline values: CDR1 ENHRY, CDR2 SYGVKD. V was cut by 3 bases and J by 1 base, with 6 bases left in between. CDR3 size: 13 residues. The CDR3 is CAISDLENTEAFF. Here the CDR3 DNA reads TGTGCCATCAGTGACCTTGAGAACACTGAAGCTTTCTTT.

The chain has TRBV5-4 and TRBJ1-3; D uncertain. Germline loops: CDR1 SGHNT, CDR2 YYREEE (reference sequence). Trimming pared 3 bases from V and 8 bases from J, leaving 15 bases between. The CDR3 has 14 residues. The CDR3 nucleotides read TGTGCCAGCAGCTCAACCGTGGTCGGGTACACCATATATTTT. Its translation is CASSSTVVGYTIYF.

This clonotype has a handful of counts. This chain links TRBV20-1 with TRBJ1-1; a weak D match, TRBD1 (6 bases). Germline CDR1 and CDR2: DFQATT and SNEGSKA (reference sequence). The CDR3 consists of 13 residues. Written as DNA, the CDR3 is TGCAGACCTACACAGGGAGGTAACACTGAAGCTTTCTTT. This encodes CRPTQGGNTEAFF.

This chain's CDR3 is CASSIHGTGAETQYF. CDR3 coding DNA: TGTGCCAGCAGCATACACGGGACAGGGGCTGAGACCCAGTACTTC. This chain uses TRBV7-9 with TRBJ2-5, with 10 bases lining up with TRBD1. Germline V gene sequence: CDR1 SEHNR, CDR2 FQNEAQ (reference sequence). The V segment lost 5 bases and the J segment 5 bases; nucleotides outside the gene matches: 8. The CDR3 loop spans 15 amino acids.

This clonotype was observed a handful of times. The V gene is TRBV19, the J gene TRBJ1-5; D is ambiguous. Germline CDR1 reads LNHDA; CDR2 reads SQIVND (reference sequence). The CDR3 totals 16 residues. V lost 4 bases and J 1 base, leaving 14 bases between the germline ends. This chain's CDR3 is CASSTQPRASNQPQHF. The CDR3 DNA reads as TGTGCCAGTAGTACCCAGCCCCGAGCCAGCAATCAGCCCCAGCATTTT. The full variable domain, with the rest looked up from reference TRBV19 and TRBJ1-5, is DGGITQSPKYLFRKEGQNVTLSCEQNLNHDAMYWYRQDPGQGLRLIYYSQIVNDFQKGDIAEGYSVSREKKESFPLTVTSAQKNPTAFYLCASSTQPRASNQPQHFGDGTRLSIL.

V is TRBV10-3 and J is TRBJ2-5; the match to TRBD1 covers 7 bases. After removal of 1 base from V and 2 bases from J, the junction contained 4 bases not matched to a gene. The CDR3 spans 15 residues. Germline CDR1 reads ENHRY; CDR2 reads SYGVKD. The DNA for the CDR3 is TGTGCCATCAGTGAGTACAGGGGCCAACAAGAGACCCAGTACTTC. Encoded protein: CAISEYRGQQETQYF.

This clonotype has a handful of counts. V is TRBV2 and J is TRBJ2-7; 11 bases are shared with TRBD1. Per the germline V gene, CDR1 is SNHLY and CDR2 is FYNNEI. With 4 bases clipped from V and 1 base from J, the junction kept 3 bases outside the gene matches. The CDR3 runs 15 residues. The CDR3 region has the DNA TGTGCCAGCAGTGTAGGGACAGGGGGTTCCTACGAGCAGTACTTC. Translating it yields CASSVGTGGSYEQYF. The full variable domain, in which reference TRBV2 and TRBJ2-7 provide the parts outside the CDR3, is EPEVTQTPSHQVTQMGQEVILRCVPISNHLYFYWYRQILGQKVEFLVSFYNNEISEKSEIFDDQFSVERPDGSNFTLKIRSTKLEDSAMYFCASSVGTGGSYEQYFGPGTRLTVT.

This clonotype occurred a few times. V is TRBV7-2 and J is TRBJ2-5, with 8 positions matching TRBD1. The CDR3 loop spans 14 amino acids. Unmatched junction bases numbered 5, after V lost 3 bases and J lost 5 bases. Germline V CDR1 and CDR2: SGHTA, FQGNSA. The CDR3 loop reads CASSFGQGRETQYF. The CDR3 region has the DNA TGTGCCAGCAGCTTTGGACAGGGAAGGGAGACCCAGTACTTC.

This clonotype occurred a few times. The chain couples TRBV20-1 to TRBJ2-1; 15 nucleotides line up with TRBD2. Germline V gene sequence: CDR1 DFQATT, CDR2 SNEGSKA (reference sequence). CDR3 length equals 16 residues. After removal of 5 bases from V and 6 bases from J, the junction contained 8 bases not matched to a gene. The CDR3 is CSAPGLAGGPVNEQFF. The CDR3 DNA reads TGCAGTGCTCCCGGACTAGCGGGAGGGCCAGTCAATGAGCAGTTCTTC.

This clonotype was counted only a few times. J is TRBJ2-7 and V is TRBV6-1; 11 bases line up with TRBD2. Germline V gives CDR1 MNHNS, CDR2 SASEGT. CDR3 length equals 16 residues. V trimming: 6 bases; J trimming: 1 base; junction bases outside the gene matches: 8. The CDR3 nucleotides are TGTGCCAGCAGAGATAGCGGGAGGGCCTGGTCCTACGAGCAGTACTTC. Translating gives CASRDSGRAWSYEQYF.

The rearrangement links TRBV6-2 or TRBV6-3 to TRBJ2-7; 14 bases align to TRBD2. The V gene end was trimmed by 8 bases and the J gene end by 7 bases; junction bases not matched to a gene: 10. Germline V CDR1 and CDR2: MNHEY, SVGEGT. The CDR3 sequence is 15 residues long. Here the CDR3 reads CASSPGLAGVLEQYF. For the CDR3, the DNA is TGTGCCAGCTCACCGGGACTAGCGGGAGTTCTGGAGCAGTACTTC.

This clonotype was counted between two and nine times. The chain links TRBV10-2 to TRBJ2-1, with unresolved D. V lost 6 bases and J 7 bases, leaving 7 bases between the germline ends. This CDR3 is built from 11 residues. CDR1 WSHSY and CDR2 SAAADI come from the germline V gene. CDR3 in amino acids: CASRTGNEQFF. Here the CDR3 DNA reads TGCGCCAGCAGGACCGGGAATGAGCAGTTCTTC.

The V and J genes are TRBV20-1 and TRBJ2-7, with 10 bases that match TRBD2. J gave up 7 bases and V 7 bases, and 7 bases lay outside the gene matches. The CDR3 is 12 amino acids. Germline V gives CDR1 DFQATT, CDR2 SNEGSKA (reference sequence). The CDR3 reads CSVLAGFSEQYF. Here the CDR3 DNA reads TGCAGTGTACTAGCGGGATTTAGTGAGCAGTACTTC.

This chain joins TRBV12-3 or TRBV12-4 and TRBJ2-3; D remains ambiguous. V lost 3 bases, J lost 4 bases, and 11 bases lay in between. The CDR3 runs to 14 residues. The CDR3 nucleotides read TGTGCCAGCAGTTTGCCCAGTATCCCAGATACGCAGTATTTT. This translates into CASSLPSIPDTQYF.

The chain is built from TRBV20-1 and TRBJ2-2; 8 nucleotides line up with TRBD2. CDR1 DFQATT and CDR2 SNEGSKA come from the germline V gene (reference sequence). The V gene end was trimmed by 3 bases and the J gene end by 2 bases; junction bases not matched to a gene: 5. The CDR3 consists of 15 residues. DNA of the CDR3: TGCAGTGCTAGGAGACTAGCGCCCAACACCGGGGAGCTGTTTTTT. Its protein product is CSARRLAPNTGELFF.

V is TRBV20-1 and J is TRBJ2-2; D gene unclear. Trimming cost V 4 bases and J 3 bases, with 6 bases left between them. The CDR3 has 12 residues. Germline V lookup: CDR1 DFQATT, CDR2 SNEGSKA (reference sequence). This chain's CDR3 is CSATSYTGELFF. The CDR3 bases are TGCAGTGCTACATCTTACACCGGGGAGCTGTTTTTT.

This clonotype has only one observation. The V gene is TRBV20-1, the J gene TRBJ2-4; D is uncertain. Trimming took off 6 bases at V and 0 bases at J, with 12 bases between the two ends. Germline V lookup: CDR1 DFQATT, CDR2 SNEGSKA (reference sequence). The CDR3 contains 14 residues. The CDR3 nucleotides are TGCAGTGCAAATACCCATCTAGCCAAAAACATTCAGTACTTC. Translated: CSANTHLAKNIQYF.

In this sample, this clonotype is medium-sized. The rearrangement links TRBV20-1 to TRBJ1-6; weak D call: TRBD1 (5 bases). The CDR3 loop spans 13 amino acids. V lost 3 bases, J lost 5 bases, and 8 bases lay in between. Germline lookup yields CDR1 DFQATT and CDR2 SNEGSKA (reference sequence). Written as DNA, the CDR3 is TGCAGTGCTAGTCAGGGAGATAATTCACCCCTCCACTTT. This translates into CSASQGDNSPLHF.

This chain links TRBV6-8 with TRBJ2-3; possibly TRBD1 for D (5 bases). V lost 7 bases and J 6 bases, leaving 26 bases between the germline ends. The germline V gene encodes CDR1 MNHGY and CDR2 SAAAGT. The CDR3 consists of 17 residues. CDR3 sequence: CASNSNQGKLLTDTQYF. In DNA form, the CDR3 reads TGTGCCAGCAATAGTAACCAGGGAAAGCTTTTGACGGATACGCAGTATTTT.

This clonotype was counted a few times. J is TRBJ2-1 and V is TRBV2; D perhaps matches TRBD2 (5 bases). This CDR3 contains 15 residues. CDR1 and CDR2 (germline): SNHLY, FYNNEI. Trimming took 6 bases from V and 5 from J, leaving 17 bases between them. CDR3 protein: CASRRLGIFDNEQFF. In DNA, the CDR3 is TGTGCCAGCAGGCGACTCGGGATTTTCGACAATGAGCAGTTCTTC.

This clonotype was detected only once. This chain connects TRBV7-6 to TRBJ2-5; D might be TRBD1 (6 bases). V was cut by 5 bases and J by 2 bases, with 12 bases left in between. There are 14 residues in the CDR3. The germline CDR1 and CDR2 sequences are SGHVS and FNYEAQ. The CDR3 loop reads CASSPGVRQETQYF. The CDR3 DNA reads TGTGCCAGCAGCCCAGGGGTCAGACAAGAGACCCAGTACTTC.

The V gene is TRBV20-1, the J gene TRBJ2-3; 11 bases map to TRBD2. With 6 bases clipped from V and 5 bases from J, the junction kept 19 bases outside the gene matches. Germline CDR1 and CDR2: DFQATT and SNEGSKA (reference sequence). The CDR3 consists of 18 residues. CDR3 nucleotide sequence: TGCAGTGCGAACGGACTAGCGGGTCCCCGGTCGATGGAAGATACGCAGTATTTT. Translating it yields CSANGLAGPRSMEDTQYF.

The CDR3 region is CASSWGTGDTDTQYF. DNA for the CDR3: TGTGCCAGCAGTTGGGGGACAGGTGACACAGATACGCAGTATTTT. V gene TRBV28 combines with J gene TRBJ2-3; 8 nucleotides match TRBD1. This CDR3 has 15 residues. Germline assignment: CDR1 MDHEN and CDR2 SYDVKM. J gave up 2 bases and V 4 bases, and 5 bases lay outside the gene matches.

This clonotype occurred a few times. The chain recombines TRBV7-9 with TRBJ2-1, with D unresolved. V was clipped by 4 bases and J by 4 bases, with 14 bases between them. The germline V gene has CDR1 SEHNR and CDR2 FQNEAQ (reference sequence). The CDR3 extends over 15 amino acids. This CDR3 reads CASSYRSFLYNEQFF. The CDR3 bases are TGTGCCAGCAGCTACAGATCCTTTCTGTACAATGAGCAGTTCTTC.